This record covers a single T cell receptor beta chain. TCRdb's table, derived via immunoSEQ multiplex PCR, lists solely in-frame clones and lacks some. The data show 150,000 to 200,000 clones, approximately 77% seen once. V lost 4 bases and J 7 bases, leaving 10 bases between the germline ends. This CDR3 is built from 12 residues. Germline V CDR1 and CDR2: KGHDR, SFDVKD. In assigning cohorts, the study relied on participant-reported clinical history. The study counted Cohort 3 donors as recovered given two negative PCRs, clearance, or symptom resolution. This entry comes from a study of blood T cell repertoires in COVID-19. Looking at the study overall: Material from acute and convalescent COVID-19 was sourced from the United States, Italy and Spain.

The sequenced material came from PBMCs or T cells enriched from blood (not recorded which). This TCR was sampled from a man in his sixties who had recovered from COVID-19. The chain couples TRBV24-1 to TRBJ2-7; D perhaps matches TRBD2 (5 bases). CDR3 loop: CATSDPTGEQYF. CDR3 coding DNA: TGTGCCACCAGTGACCCGACGGGGGAGCAGTACTTC.